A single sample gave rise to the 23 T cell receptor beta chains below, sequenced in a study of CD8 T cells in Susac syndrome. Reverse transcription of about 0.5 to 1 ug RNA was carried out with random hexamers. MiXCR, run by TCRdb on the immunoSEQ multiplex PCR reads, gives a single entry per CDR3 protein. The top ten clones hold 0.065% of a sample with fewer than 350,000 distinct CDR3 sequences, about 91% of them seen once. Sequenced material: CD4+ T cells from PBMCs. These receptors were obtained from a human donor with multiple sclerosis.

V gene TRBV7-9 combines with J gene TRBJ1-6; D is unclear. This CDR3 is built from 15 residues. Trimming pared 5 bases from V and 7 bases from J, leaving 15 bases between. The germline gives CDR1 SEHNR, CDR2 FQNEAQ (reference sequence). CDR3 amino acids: CASSPLTTGNSPLHF. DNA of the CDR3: TGTGCCAGCAGCCCACTGACGACCGGCAATTCACCCCTCCACTTT.

CDR3 amino acids: CASSYGGTDTQYF. CDR3 bases: TGTGCCAGCAGTTACGGGGGCACAGATACGCAGTATTTT. V and J are TRBV6-2 or TRBV6-3 and TRBJ2-3; D gene ambiguous. Germline V gene lookup returns CDR1 MNHEY and CDR2 SVGEGT. The V and J ends lost 2 bases and 1 base respectively, with 4 bases between them. CDR3 size: 13 residues.

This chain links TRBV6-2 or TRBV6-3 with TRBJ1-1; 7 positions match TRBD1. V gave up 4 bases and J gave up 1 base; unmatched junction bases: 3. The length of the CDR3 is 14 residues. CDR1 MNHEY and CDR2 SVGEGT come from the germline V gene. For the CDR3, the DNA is TGTGCCAGCAGTTCGGGACAGCAGAACACTGAAGCTTTCTTT. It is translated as CASSSGQQNTEAFF.

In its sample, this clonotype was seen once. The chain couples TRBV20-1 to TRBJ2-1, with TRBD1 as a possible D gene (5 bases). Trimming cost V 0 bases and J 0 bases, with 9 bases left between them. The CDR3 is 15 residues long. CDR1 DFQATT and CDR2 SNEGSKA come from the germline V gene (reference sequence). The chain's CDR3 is CSAREGASSYNEQFF. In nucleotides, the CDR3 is TGCAGTGCTAGAGAAGGGGCAAGCTCCTACAATGAGCAGTTCTTC.

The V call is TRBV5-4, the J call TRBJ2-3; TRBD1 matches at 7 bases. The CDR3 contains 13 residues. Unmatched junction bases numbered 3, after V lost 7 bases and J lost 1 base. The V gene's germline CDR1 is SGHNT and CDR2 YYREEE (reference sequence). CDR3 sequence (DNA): TGTGCCAGCTCCGACAGGGGCACAGATACGCAGTATTTT. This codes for CASSDRGTDTQYF. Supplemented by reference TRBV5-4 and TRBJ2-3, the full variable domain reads ETGVTQSPTHLIKTRGQQVTLRCSSQSGHNTVSWYQQALGQGPQFIFQYYREEENGRGNFPPRFSGLQFPNYSSELNVNALELDDSALYLCASSDRGTDTQYFGPGTRLTVL.

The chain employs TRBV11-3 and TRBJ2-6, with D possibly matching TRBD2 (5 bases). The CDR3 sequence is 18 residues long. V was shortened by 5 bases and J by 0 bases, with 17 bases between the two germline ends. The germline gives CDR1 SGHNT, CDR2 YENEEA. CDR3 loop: CASSRRPGTSSGANVLTF. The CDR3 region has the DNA TGTGCCAGCAGCCGTAGACCGGGAACAAGCTCTGGGGCCAACGTCCTGACTTTC.

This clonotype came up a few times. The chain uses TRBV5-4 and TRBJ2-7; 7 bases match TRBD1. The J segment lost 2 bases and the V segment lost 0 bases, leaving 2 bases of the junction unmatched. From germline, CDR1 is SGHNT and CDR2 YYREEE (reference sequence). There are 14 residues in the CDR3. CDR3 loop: CASSLDRGTYEQYF. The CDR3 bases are TGTGCCAGCAGCTTGGACAGGGGAACCTACGAGCAGTACTTC.

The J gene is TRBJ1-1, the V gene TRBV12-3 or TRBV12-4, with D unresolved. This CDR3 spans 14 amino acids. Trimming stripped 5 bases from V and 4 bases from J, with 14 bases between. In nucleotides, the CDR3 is TGTGCCAGCAGTGTCACCATGGGAGGCACTGAAGCTTTCTTT. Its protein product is CASSVTMGGTEAFF.

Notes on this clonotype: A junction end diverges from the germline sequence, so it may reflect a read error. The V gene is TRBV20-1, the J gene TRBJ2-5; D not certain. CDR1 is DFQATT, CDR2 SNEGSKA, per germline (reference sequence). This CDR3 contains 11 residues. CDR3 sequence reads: CSANRRETQYF. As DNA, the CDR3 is TGCAGTGCAAACCGGCGCGAGACCCAGTATTTC.

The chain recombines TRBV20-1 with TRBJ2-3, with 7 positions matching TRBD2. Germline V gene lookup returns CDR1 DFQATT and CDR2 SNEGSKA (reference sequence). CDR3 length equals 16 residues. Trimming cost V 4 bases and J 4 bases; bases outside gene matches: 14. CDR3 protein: CSANRGLDQFADTQYF. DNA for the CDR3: TGCAGTGCTAACCGAGGACTAGATCAATTTGCAGATACGCAGTATTTT.

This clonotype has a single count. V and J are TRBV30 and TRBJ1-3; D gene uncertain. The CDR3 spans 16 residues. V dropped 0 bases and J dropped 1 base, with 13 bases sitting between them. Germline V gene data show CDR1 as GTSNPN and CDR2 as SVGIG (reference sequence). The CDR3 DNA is TGTGCCTGGAGTGTAGGGCAGTTCTTTTCTGGAAACACCATATATTTT. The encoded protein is CAWSVGQFFSGNTIYF.

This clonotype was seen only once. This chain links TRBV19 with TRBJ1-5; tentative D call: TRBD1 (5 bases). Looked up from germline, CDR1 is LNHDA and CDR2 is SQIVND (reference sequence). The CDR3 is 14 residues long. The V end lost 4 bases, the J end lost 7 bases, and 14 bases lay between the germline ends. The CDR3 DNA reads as TGTGCCAGTAGTAAGACGCCTGGGGACCAGCCCCAGCATTTT. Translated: CASSKTPGDQPQHF.

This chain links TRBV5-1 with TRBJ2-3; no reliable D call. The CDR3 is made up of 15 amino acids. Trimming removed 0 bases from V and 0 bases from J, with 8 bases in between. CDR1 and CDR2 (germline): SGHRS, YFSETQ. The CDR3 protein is CASSLASRSTDTQYF. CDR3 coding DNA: TGCGCCAGCAGCTTGGCCAGCAGGAGCACAGATACGCAGTATTTT.

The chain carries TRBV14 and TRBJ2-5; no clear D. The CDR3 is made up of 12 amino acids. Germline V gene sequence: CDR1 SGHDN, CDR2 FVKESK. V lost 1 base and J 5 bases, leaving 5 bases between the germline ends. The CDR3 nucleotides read TGTGCCAGCAGCCAAGGAATCGAGACCCAGTACTTC. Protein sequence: CASSQGIETQYF.

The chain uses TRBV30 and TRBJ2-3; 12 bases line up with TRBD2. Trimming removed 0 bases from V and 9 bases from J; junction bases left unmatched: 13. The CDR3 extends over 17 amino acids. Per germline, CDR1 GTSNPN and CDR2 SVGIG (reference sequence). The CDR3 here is CAWSVATLAGGTRTQYF. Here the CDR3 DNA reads TGTGCCTGGAGTGTCGCCACACTAGCGGGGGGCACACGGACGCAGTATTTT.

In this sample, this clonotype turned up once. The CDR3 loop reads CAWKSVSGPGELFF. The CDR3 nucleotides are TGTGCCTGGAAAAGCGTCTCCGGGCCCGGGGAGCTGTTTTTT. The genes are TRBV30 and TRBJ2-2; D uncertain. The V end lost 4 bases, the J end lost 6 bases, and 15 bases lay between the germline ends. The CDR3 spans 14 residues. The germline V gene encodes CDR1 GTSNPN and CDR2 SVGIG (reference sequence).

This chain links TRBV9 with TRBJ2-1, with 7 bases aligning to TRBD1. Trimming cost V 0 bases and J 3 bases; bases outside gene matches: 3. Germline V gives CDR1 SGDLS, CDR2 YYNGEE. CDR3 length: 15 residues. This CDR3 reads CASSVVGTDYNEQFF. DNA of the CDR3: TGTGCCAGCAGCGTAGTTGGGACAGACTACAATGAGCAGTTCTTC.

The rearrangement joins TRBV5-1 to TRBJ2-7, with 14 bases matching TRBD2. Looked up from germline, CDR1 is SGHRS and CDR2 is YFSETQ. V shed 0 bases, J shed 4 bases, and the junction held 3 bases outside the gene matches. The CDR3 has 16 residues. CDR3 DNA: TGCGCCAGCAGCTTGGCCGGACTAGCGGGAGGATACGAGCAGTACTTC. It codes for CASSLAGLAGGYEQYF. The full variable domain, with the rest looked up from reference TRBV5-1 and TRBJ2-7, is KAGVTQTPRYLIKTRGQQVTLSCSPISGHRSVSWYQQTPGQGLQFLFEYFSETQRNKGNFPGRFSGRQFSNSRSEMNVSTLELGDSALYLCASSLAGLAGGYEQYFGPGTRLTVT.

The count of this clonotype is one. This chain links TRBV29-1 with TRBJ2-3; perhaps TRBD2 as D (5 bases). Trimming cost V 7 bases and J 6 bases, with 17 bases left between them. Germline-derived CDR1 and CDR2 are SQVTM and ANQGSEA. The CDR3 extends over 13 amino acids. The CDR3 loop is CSGSGTAADTQYF. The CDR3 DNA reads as TGCAGCGGGAGCGGAACCGCGGCGGATACGCAGTATTTT.

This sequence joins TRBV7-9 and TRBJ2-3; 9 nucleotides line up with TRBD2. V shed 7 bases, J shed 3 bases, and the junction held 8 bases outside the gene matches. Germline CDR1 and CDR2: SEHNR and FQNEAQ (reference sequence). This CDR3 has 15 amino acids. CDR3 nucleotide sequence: TGTGCCAGCACCAATAGCGGGAGAGAGACAGATACGCAGTATTTT. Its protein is CASTNSGRETDTQYF.

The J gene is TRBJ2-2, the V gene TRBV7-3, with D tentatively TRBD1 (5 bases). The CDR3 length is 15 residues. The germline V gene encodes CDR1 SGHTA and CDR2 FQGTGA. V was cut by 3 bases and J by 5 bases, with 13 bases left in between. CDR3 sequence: CASSFDRIGTGELFF. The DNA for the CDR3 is TGTGCCAGCAGCTTTGACAGAATCGGGACCGGGGAGCTGTTTTTT.

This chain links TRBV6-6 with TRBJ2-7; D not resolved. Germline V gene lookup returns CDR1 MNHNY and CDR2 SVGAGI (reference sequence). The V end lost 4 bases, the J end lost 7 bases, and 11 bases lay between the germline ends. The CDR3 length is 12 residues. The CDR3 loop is CASSSLYGEQYF. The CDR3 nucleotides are TGTGCCAGCAGTTCCTTATATGGGGAGCAGTACTTC.

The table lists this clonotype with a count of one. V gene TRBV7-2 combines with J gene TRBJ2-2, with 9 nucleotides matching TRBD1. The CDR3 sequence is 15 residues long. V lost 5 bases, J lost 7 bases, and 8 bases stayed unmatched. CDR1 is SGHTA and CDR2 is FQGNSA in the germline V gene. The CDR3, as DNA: TGTGCCAGCAGCACGCGACAGGGGGGGAACGGGGAGCTGTTTTTT. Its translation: CASSTRQGGNGELFF.